This T cell receptor beta chain was identified during a study of regulatory T cells in long-lasting Graves disease. Germline loops: CDR1 GTSNPN, CDR2 SVGIG (reference sequence). The CDR3 length is 11 residues. V dropped 3 bases and J dropped 8; count of bases not matched to a gene: 3. Arm-PCR of CDR3 regions and iRepertoire HTBI primers were the basis on which TCR beta libraries were built. TCRdb re-called the multiplex PCR reads with MiXCR, one entry per CDR3 protein. The table includes some 220,000 distinct CDR3 sequences, about 19% detected once. The time point is: newly diagnosed GD, antithyroid drugs for less than 3 months. The TCR library used RNA extracted from PBMCs. This clonotype was seen many times. These data also featured in a second study, about T cells in Graves' hyperthyroidism and ophthalmopathy.

The specimen was peripheral blood mononuclear cells (PBMCs), collected at new diagnosis, from a patient treated with antithyroid drugs. The receptor's source is a woman in her 30s with Graves disease. The chain uses TRBV30 and TRBJ1-2, with TRBD1 matching 7 bases. The CDR3 protein is CAWSGTEGYTF. The CDR3 DNA follows: TGTGCCTGGAGCGGGACAGAGGGCTACACCTTC.